A single sample is the source of the 5 T cell receptor beta chains below, sequenced in a study of cytomegalovirus exposure and HLA in healthy donors. The study ran its PCR with 60 Vbeta and 13 Jbeta primers. Data came from immunoSEQ multiplex PCR; TCRdb stores just in-frame clones and leaves some out. The data hold approximately 240,000 clones, with just under 85% observed a single time. The sequenced sample consisted of PBMCs. All receptors come from a middle-aged woman in good health and CMV-seronegative.

The rearrangement uses TRBV7-2 and TRBJ2-3; the match to TRBD1 covers 7 bases. V lost 4 bases and J lost 2; bases outside the gene matches: 9. Germline V gives CDR1 SGHTA, CDR2 FQGNSA. The CDR3 is made up of 16 amino acids. CDR3 region: CASSYPPGQPTDTQYF. CDR3 nucleotide sequence: TGTGCCAGCAGCTACCCCCCGGGACAGCCCACAGATACGCAGTATTTT.

The chain recombines TRBV5-4 with TRBJ1-2, with D possibly TRBD1 on 6 matching bases. The germline CDR1 and CDR2 sequences are SGHNT and YYREEE (reference sequence). Trimming left V 4 bases short and J 7 bases short, with 17 bases between. The CDR3 is 14 residues long. CDR3 protein: CASSPGGAVLGYTF. In nucleotides, the CDR3 is TGTGCCAGCAGCCCGGGGGGGGCGGTTCTTGGCTACACCTTC.

The V and J genes are TRBV5-4 and TRBJ1-2, with D hard to call. V was trimmed by 1 base and J by 4 bases, leaving 5 bases between them. CDR3 size: 12 residues. Per germline, CDR1 SGHNT and CDR2 YYREEE (reference sequence). This chain's CDR3 is CASSLYSYGYTF. CDR3 sequence (DNA): TGTGCCAGCAGCTTGTACAGCTATGGCTACACCTTC.

The rearrangement joins TRBV4-3 to TRBJ2-5, with TRBD2 matching over 8 bases. V shed 2 bases and J 5 bases; nucleotides not matched to a gene: 10. Germline V gene data show CDR1 as LGHNA and CDR2 as YSLEER. The CDR3 runs 16 residues. CDR3 amino acids: CASSQLGGPGGETQYF. The CDR3 DNA is TGCGCCAGCAGCCAACTCGGGGGCCCGGGGGGGGAGACCCAGTACTTC.

This clone was seen only a few times. The chain recombines TRBV2 with TRBJ1-1; TRBD1 agrees at 8 bases. The CDR3 spans 13 residues. The J segment lost 4 bases and the V segment lost 4 bases, leaving 2 bases of the junction unmatched. Looked up from germline, CDR1 is SNHLY and CDR2 is FYNNEI. The CDR3 sequence is CASSADRATEAFF. CDR3 nucleotides: TGTGCCAGCAGTGCGGACAGGGCCACTGAAGCTTTCTTT.